This TCR beta chain appears in the sequencing data of a study of cytotoxic CD8 clonotypes in ibrutinib-treated CLL. Overall study context: Among responders, about 24 were partial and 2 complete; after median roughly 70 months, approximately 15 stayed remitted and around twelve progressed.

Profiled with immunoSEQ multiplex PCR; TCRdb holds only in-frame clones, not every one. The data show nearly 300,000 clones, approximately 76% seen once. Trimming pared 4 bases from V and 5 bases from J, leaving 5 bases between. This CDR3 is 11 amino acids long. Germline-derived CDR1 and CDR2 are LNHDA and SQIVND (reference sequence). V is TRBV19 and J is TRBJ2-5, with D unresolved. The sequence was collected from a human donor with chronic lymphocytic leukemia. Sequenced here: PBMCs, sampled at disease progression, from a patient treated with ibrutinib. Here the CDR3 reads CASSTSETQYF. DNA of the CDR3: TGTGCCAGTAGTACCTCGGAGACCCAGTACTTC.